This T cell receptor beta chain was recorded in a study of monozygotic twins with inflammatory bowel disease. CDR3 length equals 12 residues. CDR1 is SQVTM, CDR2 ANQGSEA, per germline. A note on this clonotype: Its antigen is still unknown.

The quantity of total RNA per TCR library was about 3,700 ng. TCRdb re-analyzed the 5' RACE reads; it lists each CDR3 protein once, without DNA. The sample includes some 330,000 distinct CDR3 sequences. Whole-study results and caveats: Patient-to-patient differences in immunosuppressive treatment may have added variability to the repertoires. Using the inverse Simpson index, IBD patients had lower TCRbeta diversity than healthy co-twins. Similarity of repertoires did not differ between concordant and discordant twins, possibly from limited power.

The sequencing sample was made of blood. The receptor was derived from a human donor with ulcerative colitis or Crohn's disease, or a healthy co-twin of an affected twin (not recorded which). The V call is TRBV29-1, the J call TRBJ2-3. CDR3 amino acids: CSVEILADTQYF.